The T cell receptor (beta chain) under discussion was sequenced for a study of blood T cells in healthy people across ages. Trimming removed 6 bases from V and 10 bases from J, with 13 bases in between. CDR3 length: 12 residues. Looked up from germline, CDR1 is MNHEY and CDR2 is SVGEGT. Together with a sample-barcoded 5' primer, a J-beta primer mix was included in a second PCR lasting 7 to 11 cycles. Each CDR3 protein gets one entry after TCRdb re-called the 5' RACE reads with MiXCR. The table includes 850,000 to 1,000,000 distinct CDR3 sequences, about 51% detected once. The TCR sequence derives from a woman aged 55-69 years in good health. The genes are TRBV6-2 or TRBV6-3 and TRBJ2-1; D tentatively fits TRBD1 or TRBD2 (6 bases each). The sequenced sample consisted of blood. This CDR3 is CASRTGRSEQFF. The DNA for the CDR3 is TGTGCCAGCAGAACAGGGAGGAGCGAGCAGTTCTTC.